The 2 T cell receptor beta chains below come from one sample, sequenced in a study of ipilimumab plus nivolumab after autologous stem cell transplantation (dated by TCRdb to about 2021). The method was the immunoSEQ multiplex PCR assay. Sourced from immuneACCESS, this table was stored by TCRdb with only in-frame sequences that have V and J called. A share of the clones is absent; for the studies checked, an unresolved V gene accounts for under half, and the remainder has no known explanation. The sample data list some 45,000 clones, and over 75% of these were observed just once. The ten largest clones capture around 0.86% of the sample. The specimen comprised PBMCs, sampled in a trial of ipilimumab plus nivolumab as post-transplant consolidation. The receptors originated from a male donor with multiple myeloma.

The chain employs TRBV10-1 and TRBJ1-3; no firm D call. Trimming shortened V by 7 bases and J by 0 bases, and 10 bases separated the two germline ends. The germline gives CDR1 WNHNN, CDR2 SYGVQD (reference sequence). The CDR3 is 14 amino acids. The CDR3 is CASTAGLSGNTIYF. CDR3 in DNA: TGCGCCAGCACTGCAGGCCTCTCTGGAAACACCATATATTTT.

V gene TRBV7-2 combines with J gene TRBJ1-5; D unresolved. Germline-derived CDR1 and CDR2 are SGHTA and FQGNSA. Trimming took 5 bases from V and 4 from J, leaving 6 bases between them. CDR3 length: 12 amino acids. The CDR3 DNA reads as TGTGCCAGCAGCCTTGAAAATCAGCCCCAGCATTTT. It yields the protein CASSLENQPQHF.